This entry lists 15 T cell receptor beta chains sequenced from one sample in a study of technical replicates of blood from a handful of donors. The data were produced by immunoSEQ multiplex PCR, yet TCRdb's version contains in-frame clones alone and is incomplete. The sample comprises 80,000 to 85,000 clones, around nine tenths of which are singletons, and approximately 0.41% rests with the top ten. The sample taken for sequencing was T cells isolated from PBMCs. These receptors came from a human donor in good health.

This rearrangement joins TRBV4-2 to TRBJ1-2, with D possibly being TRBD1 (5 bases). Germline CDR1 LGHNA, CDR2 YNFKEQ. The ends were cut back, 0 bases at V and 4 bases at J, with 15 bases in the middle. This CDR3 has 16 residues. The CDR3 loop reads CASSQDRAGSGYGYTF. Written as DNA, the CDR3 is TGTGCCAGCAGCCAAGATAGGGCAGGGTCCGGCTATGGCTACACCTTC.

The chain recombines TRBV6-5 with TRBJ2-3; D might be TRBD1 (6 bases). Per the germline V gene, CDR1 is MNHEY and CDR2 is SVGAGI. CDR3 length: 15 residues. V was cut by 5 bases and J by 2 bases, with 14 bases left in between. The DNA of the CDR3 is TGTGCCAGCAGTCCGGGACAAACTTACACAGATACGCAGTATTTT. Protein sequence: CASSPGQTYTDTQYF.

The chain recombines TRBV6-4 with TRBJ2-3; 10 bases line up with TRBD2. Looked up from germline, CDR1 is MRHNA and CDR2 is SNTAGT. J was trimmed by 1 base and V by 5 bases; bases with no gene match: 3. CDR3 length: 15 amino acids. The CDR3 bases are TGTGCCAGCAGTCCCGGGACTAGCGGCACAGATACGCAGTATTTT. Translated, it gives CASSPGTSGTDTQYF.

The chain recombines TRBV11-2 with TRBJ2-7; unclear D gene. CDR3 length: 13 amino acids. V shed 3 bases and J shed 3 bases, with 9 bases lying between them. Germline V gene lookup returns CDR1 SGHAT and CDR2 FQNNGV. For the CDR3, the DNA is TGTGCCAGCAGCTTGTCAGGAATCTACGAGCAGTACTTC. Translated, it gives CASSLSGIYEQYF. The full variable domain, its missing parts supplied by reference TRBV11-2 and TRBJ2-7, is EAGVAQSPRYKIIEKRQSVAFWCNPISGHATLYWYQQILGQGPKLLIQFQNNGVVDDSQLPKDRFSAERLKGVDSTLKIQPAKLEDSAVYLCASSLSGIYEQYFGPGTRLTVT.

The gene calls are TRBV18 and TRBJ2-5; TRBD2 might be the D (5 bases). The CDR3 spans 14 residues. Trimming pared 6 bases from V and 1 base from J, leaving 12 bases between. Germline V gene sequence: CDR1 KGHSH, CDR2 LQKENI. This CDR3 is CASSPDGVQETQYF. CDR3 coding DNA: TGTGCCAGCTCGCCGGACGGGGTCCAAGAGACCCAGTACTTC.

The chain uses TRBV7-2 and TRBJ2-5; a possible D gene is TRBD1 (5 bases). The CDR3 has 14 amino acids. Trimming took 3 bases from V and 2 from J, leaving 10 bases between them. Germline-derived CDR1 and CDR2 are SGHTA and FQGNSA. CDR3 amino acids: CASSFDRRQETQYF. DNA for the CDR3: TGTGCCAGCAGCTTTGACAGACGACAAGAGACCCAGTACTTC.

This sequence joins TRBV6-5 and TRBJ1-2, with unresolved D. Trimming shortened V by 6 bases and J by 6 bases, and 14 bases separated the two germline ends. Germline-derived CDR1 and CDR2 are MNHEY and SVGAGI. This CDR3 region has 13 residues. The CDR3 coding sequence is TGTGCCAGCAGGGAGGTCAGTGCCCATGGCTACACCTTC. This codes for CASREVSAHGYTF.

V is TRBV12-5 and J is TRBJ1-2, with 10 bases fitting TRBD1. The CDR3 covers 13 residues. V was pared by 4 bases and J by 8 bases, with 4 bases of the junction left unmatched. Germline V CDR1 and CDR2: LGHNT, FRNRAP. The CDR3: CASGSGQGTGYTF. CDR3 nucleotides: TGTGCTAGTGGTTCGGGACAGGGGACCGGCTACACCTTC.

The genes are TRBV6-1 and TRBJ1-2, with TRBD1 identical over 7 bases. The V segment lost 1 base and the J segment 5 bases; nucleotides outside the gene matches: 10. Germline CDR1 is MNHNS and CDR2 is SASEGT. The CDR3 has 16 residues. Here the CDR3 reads CASSEGGLGTAYGYTF. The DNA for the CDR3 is TGTGCCAGCAGTGAAGGCGGACTCGGGACAGCTTATGGCTACACCTTC.

The CDR3 DNA reads TGCGCCAGCAGCTCCATGGCCACCTACGAGCAGTACTTC. This translates into CASSSMATYEQYF. The V call is TRBV5-1, the J call TRBJ2-7; D unresolved. Germline CDR1 is SGHRS and CDR2 is YFSETQ. The germline V and J ends were trimmed by 3 bases and 2 bases, with 9 bases remaining between them. This CDR3 spans 13 amino acids.

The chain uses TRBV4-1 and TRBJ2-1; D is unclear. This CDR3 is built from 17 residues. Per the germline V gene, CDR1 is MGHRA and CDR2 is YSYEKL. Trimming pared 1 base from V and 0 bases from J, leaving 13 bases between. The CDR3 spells CASSQVVAASSYNEQFF. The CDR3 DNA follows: TGCGCCAGCAGCCAAGTAGTCGCGGCCAGCTCCTACAATGAGCAGTTCTTC.

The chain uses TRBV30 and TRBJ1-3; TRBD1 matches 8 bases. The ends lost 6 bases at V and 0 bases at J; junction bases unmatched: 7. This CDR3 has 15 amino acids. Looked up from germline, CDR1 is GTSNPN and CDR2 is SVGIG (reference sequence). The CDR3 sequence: CACWDRPSSGNTIYF. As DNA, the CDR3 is TGTGCCTGTTGGGACAGGCCAAGCTCTGGAAACACCATATATTTT. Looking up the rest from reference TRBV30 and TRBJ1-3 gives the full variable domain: SQTIHQWPATLVQPVGSPLSLECTVEGTSNPNLYWYRQAAGRGLQLLFYSVGIGQISSEVPQNLSASRPQDRQFILSSKKLLLSDSGFYLCACWDRPSSGNTIYFGEGSWLTVV.

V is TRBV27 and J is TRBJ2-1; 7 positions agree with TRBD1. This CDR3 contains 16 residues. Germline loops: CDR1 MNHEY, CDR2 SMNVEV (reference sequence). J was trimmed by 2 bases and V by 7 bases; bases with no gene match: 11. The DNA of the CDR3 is TGTGCCAGCACCTTAAGCGTCGGACAGGCCTACAATGAGCAGTTCTTC. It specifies CASTLSVGQAYNEQFF.

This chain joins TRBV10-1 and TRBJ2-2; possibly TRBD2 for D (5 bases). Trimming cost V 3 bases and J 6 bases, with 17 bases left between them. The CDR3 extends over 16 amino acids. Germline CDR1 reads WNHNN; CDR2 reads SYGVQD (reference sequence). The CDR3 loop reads CASSETAGGGSGELFF. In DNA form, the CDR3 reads TGCGCCAGCAGTGAAACGGCAGGAGGAGGATCCGGGGAGCTGTTTTTT.

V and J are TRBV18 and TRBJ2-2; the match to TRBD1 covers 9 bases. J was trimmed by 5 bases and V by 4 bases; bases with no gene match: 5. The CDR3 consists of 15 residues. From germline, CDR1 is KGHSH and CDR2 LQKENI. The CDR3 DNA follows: TGTGCCAGCTCACGCTATGGACAGGGGACCGGGGAGCTGTTTTTT. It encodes CASSRYGQGTGELFF.